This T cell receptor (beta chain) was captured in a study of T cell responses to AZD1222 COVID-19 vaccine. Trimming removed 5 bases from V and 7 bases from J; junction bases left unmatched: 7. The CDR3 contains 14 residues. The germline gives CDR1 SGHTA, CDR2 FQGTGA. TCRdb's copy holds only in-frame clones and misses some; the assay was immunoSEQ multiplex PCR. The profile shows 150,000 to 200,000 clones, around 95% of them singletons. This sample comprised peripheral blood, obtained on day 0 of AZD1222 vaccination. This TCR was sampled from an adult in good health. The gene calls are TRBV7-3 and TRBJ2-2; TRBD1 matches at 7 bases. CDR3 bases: TGTGCCAGCAGCACCGGGACAGCCATCGGGGAGCTGTTTTTT. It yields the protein CASSTGTAIGELFF.